Below are 31 T cell receptor beta chains sequenced from a single sample in a study of patients and donors after allogeneic stem cell transplantation. One entry per CDR3 protein, called by TCRdb with MiXCR from the RT-PCR reads. Among about 960,000 distinct CDR3 sequences listed, roughly 18% were seen once. Sequencing input: blood, either unsorted or a sorted T cell fraction (not recorded which). The receptors come from a human donor who was either an allogeneic HSCT recipient or a stem cell or donor lymphocyte infusion donor (not recorded which). It is not recorded whose cells these are; they may come from a transplant donor.

The chain couples TRBV20-1 to TRBJ2-3; TRBD2 agrees at 10 bases. The germline V gene has CDR1 DFQATT and CDR2 SNEGSKA (reference sequence). The CDR3 is 18 amino acids. With V trimmed by 0 bases and J by 0 bases, 9 bases remained unmatched. The CDR3 spells CSARDHWASGGSTDTQYF. The CDR3 bases are TGCAGTGCTAGAGATCATTGGGCTAGCGGGGGAAGCACAGATACGCAGTATTTT.

This clonotype was counted only a few times. The chain couples TRBV5-6 to TRBJ1-2; tentative D call: TRBD1 (5 bases). Trimming removed 0 bases at V and 2 bases at J, with 8 bases between. The CDR3 has 14 residues. CDR1 SGHDT and CDR2 YYEEEE come from the germline V gene. The CDR3 spells CASSLVRGNYGYTF. The CDR3 nucleotides read TGTGCCAGCAGCTTGGTCCGGGGGAACTATGGCTACACCTTC. Using reference TRBV5-6 and TRBJ1-2 for the parts outside the CDR3, the full variable domain is DAGVTQSPTHLIKTRGQQVTLRCSPKSGHDTVSWYQQALGQGPQFIFQYYEEEERQRGNFPDRFSGHQFPNYSSELNVNALLLGDSALYLCASSLVRGNYGYTFGSGTRLTVV.

This chain joins TRBV7-2 and TRBJ1-2; unclear D gene. The V and J ends lost 1 base and 8 bases respectively, with 17 bases between them. The V gene's germline CDR1 is SGHTA and CDR2 FQGNSA. The CDR3 spans 15 residues. The CDR3 here is CASSLEEGGYRGYTF. In DNA, the CDR3 is TGTGCCAGCAGCTTAGAGGAGGGAGGGTATAGAGGCTACACCTTC. Supplemented by reference TRBV7-2 and TRBJ1-2, the full variable domain reads GAGVSQSPSNKVTEKGKDVELRCDPISGHTALYWYRQSLGQGLEFLIYFQGNSAPDKSGLPSDRFSAERTGGSVSTLTIQRTQQEDSAVYLCASSLEEGGYRGYTFGSGTRLTVV.

This clonotype has more than one count but fewer than ten. This chain links TRBV20-1 with TRBJ1-5; 7 nucleotides agree with TRBD1. Germline CDR1 reads DFQATT; CDR2 reads SNEGSKA (reference sequence). The CDR3 loop spans 15 amino acids. V lost 5 bases, J lost 4 bases, and 11 bases stayed unmatched. CDR3 sequence reads: CSASDPGGWNQPQHF. The CDR3 bases are TGCAGTGCTTCTGACCCAGGGGGATGGAATCAGCCCCAGCATTTT.

In its sample, this clonotype was seen a few times. The J gene is TRBJ2-7, the V gene TRBV12-3 or TRBV12-4; D possibly corresponds to TRBD2 (6 bases). The germline V and J ends were trimmed by 7 bases and 6 bases, with 13 bases remaining between them. This CDR3 contains 12 residues. The CDR3 here is CASTGDFGEQYF. In DNA, the CDR3 is TGTGCCAGCACCGGGGACTTCGGCGAGCAGTACTTC.

The chain has TRBV10-3 and TRBJ2-1; D is undetermined. The germline V gene has CDR1 ENHRY and CDR2 SYGVKD. The CDR3 has 14 residues. Trimming cost V 4 bases and J 6 bases, with 13 bases left between them. CDR3 loop: CAISGRVGSNEQFF. The DNA of the CDR3 is TGTGCCATCAGTGGTAGAGTAGGCAGCAATGAGCAGTTCTTC.

This clonotype was recorded a few times. The J gene is TRBJ2-7, the V gene TRBV5-6; possibly TRBD1 for D (6 bases). The germline V and J ends were trimmed by 3 bases and 7 bases, with 11 bases remaining between them. The V gene's germline CDR1 is SGHDT and CDR2 YYEEEE. CDR3 length: 12 amino acids. This chain's CDR3 is CASSSTGKEQYF. The CDR3 nucleotides read TGTGCCAGCAGCTCCACAGGGAAGGAGCAGTACTTC.

In its sample, this clonotype was seen a few times. This chain joins TRBV6-2 or TRBV6-3 and TRBJ2-3; possibly TRBD2 for D (5 bases). The CDR3 consists of 13 residues. Trimming stripped 7 bases from V and 3 bases from J, with 11 bases between. From germline, CDR1 is MNHEY and CDR2 SVGEGT. CDR3 sequence reads: CASTADSTDTQYF. CDR3 sequence (DNA): TGTGCCAGCACTGCGGACTCAACAGATACGCAGTATTTT.

The chain employs TRBV6-1 and TRBJ1-1, with D perhaps TRBD1 (5 bases). The CDR3 is 14 amino acids. V was shortened by 8 bases and J by 4 bases, with 17 bases between the two germline ends. The germline V gene encodes CDR1 MNHNS and CDR2 SASEGT. For the CDR3, the DNA is TGTGCCAGCTGTGGGGCAACGAGGCGCACTGAAGCTTTCTTT. Its protein is CASCGATRRTEAFF.

The chain employs TRBV29-1 and TRBJ2-5, with D possibly being TRBD1 (6 bases). The CDR3 length is 13 residues. Germline CDR1 reads SQVTM; CDR2 reads ANQGSEA. Trimming removed 1 base from V and 9 bases from J, with 15 bases in between. The CDR3 here is CSVEVGRGPSQYF. In DNA, the CDR3 is TGCAGCGTTGAAGTCGGCAGGGGCCCGTCCCAGTACTTC.

This clonotype was detected a few times. The chain employs TRBV12-3 or TRBV12-4 and TRBJ2-1; D is unresolved. The CDR3 spans 15 residues. The V end lost 3 bases, the J end lost 0 bases, and 9 bases lay between the germline ends. Here the CDR3 reads CASSFLYNSYNEQFF. The DNA for the CDR3 is TGTGCCAGCAGTTTCCTTTATAACTCCTACAATGAGCAGTTCTTC.

The chain recombines TRBV5-1 with TRBJ1-1, with TRBD1 as a possible D gene (6 bases). V shed 3 bases and J shed 0 bases, with 12 bases lying between them. From germline, CDR1 is SGHRS and CDR2 YFSETQ. The CDR3 runs to 15 residues. The CDR3 DNA is TGCGCCAGCAGCTCTGCAGGGGCTCTGAACACTGAAGCTTTCTTT. Translated, it gives CASSSAGALNTEAFF.

The chain joins TRBV7-2 to TRBJ1-6; no clear D. Per germline, CDR1 SGHTA and CDR2 FQGNSA. The CDR3 length is 13 residues. V lost 5 bases and J lost 9, with 11 bases in between. The CDR3 DNA reads TGTGCCAGCAGCAGCGGGGTTAGTTCACCCCTCCACTTT. This encodes CASSSGVSSPLHF. The whole variable domain, remainder taken from reference TRBV7-2 and TRBJ1-6, is GAGVSQSPSNKVTEKGKDVELRCDPISGHTALYWYRQSLGQGLEFLIYFQGNSAPDKSGLPSDRFSAERTGGSVSTLTIQRTQQEDSAVYLCASSSGVSSPLHFGNGTRLTVT.

This chain links TRBV24-1 with TRBJ1-1, with TRBD1 identical over 9 bases. V lost 9 bases, J lost 7 bases, and 11 bases stayed unmatched. The germline gives CDR1 KGHDR, CDR2 SFDVKD. This CDR3 has 14 amino acids. CDR3 bases: TGTGCCACCTCCGCCCCGGGACAGGGTAGTGAAGCTTTCTTT. Amino acids: CATSAPGQGSEAFF.

This clonotype was counted ten times or more. This chain joins TRBV10-3 and TRBJ1-2, with D possibly being TRBD1 (6 bases). The CDR3 is 14 amino acids. The germline V gene encodes CDR1 ENHRY and CDR2 SYGVKD. Trimming shortened V by 6 bases and J by 4 bases, and 15 bases separated the two germline ends. The CDR3 DNA sequence: TGTGCCATCAGGGCGCGGGGGCAGGCCTATGGCTACACCTTC. Its protein product is CAIRARGQAYGYTF.

The chain recombines TRBV5-6 with TRBJ2-7, with no clear D. V was trimmed by 0 bases and J by 0 bases, leaving 13 bases between them. CDR1 is SGHDT, CDR2 YYEEEE, per germline. There are 16 residues in the CDR3. The DNA of the CDR3 is TGTGCCAGCAGCTTGGTTGGCGGTTTCGGCTCCTACGAGCAGTACTTC. It yields the protein CASSLVGGFGSYEQYF.

This clonotype was seen only a few times. This rearrangement joins TRBV3-1 to TRBJ2-1; 10 bases line up with TRBD2. There are 15 residues in the CDR3. The J segment lost 8 bases and the V segment lost 1 base, leaving 5 bases of the junction unmatched. CDR1 is LGHDT, CDR2 YNNKEL, per germline (reference sequence). In nucleotides, the CDR3 is TGTGCCAGCAGCCAAGTGGGACTAGCGATGGATGAGCAGTTCTTC. Amino acid sequence: CASSQVGLAMDEQFF.

V usage is TRBV7-8 and J usage is TRBJ1-2; weak D call: TRBD1 (5 bases). Trimming left V 8 bases short and J 5 bases short, with 12 bases between. Looked up from germline, CDR1 is SGHVS and CDR2 is FQNEAQ. The CDR3 spans 12 residues. This CDR3 is CASGGHQYGYTF. The CDR3 nucleotides are TGTGCCAGCGGGGGTCATCAGTATGGCTACACCTTC.

This clonotype was counted only a few times. The rearrangement uses TRBV5-5 and TRBJ1-3, with D unresolved. The germline CDR1 and CDR2 sequences are SGHKS and YYEKEE (reference sequence). V was cut by 2 bases and J by 2 bases, with 11 bases left in between. This CDR3 spans 15 amino acids. CDR3 DNA: TGTGCCAGCAGCTTTGGCTCGGGAACTGGAAACACCATATATTTT. It yields the protein CASSFGSGTGNTIYF.

This clonotype was seen a handful of times. The V call is TRBV20-1, the J call TRBJ1-2; D gene unclear. This CDR3 comprises 14 residues. V lost 4 bases and J 2 bases, leaving 14 bases between the germline ends. Germline CDR1 is DFQATT and CDR2 is SNEGSKA (reference sequence). The CDR3 region has the DNA TGCAGTGCTAACCCCATGGACGGCAACTATGGCTACACCTTC. It yields the protein CSANPMDGNYGYTF.

The J gene is TRBJ1-4, the V gene TRBV20-1; no definite D call. V lost 0 bases, J lost 4 bases, and 18 bases lay in between. CDR3 length: 17 residues. Germline loops: CDR1 DFQATT, CDR2 SNEGSKA (reference sequence). The CDR3 sequence: CSARDRAVLQINEKLFF. The CDR3 DNA reads TGCAGTGCTAGAGATCGGGCAGTGCTACAGATTAATGAAAAACTGTTTTTT.

This clonotype was seen a few times. The gene calls are TRBV7-2 and TRBJ1-3, with TRBD1 identical over 8 bases. This CDR3 spans 16 amino acids. The germline V gene encodes CDR1 SGHTA and CDR2 FQGNSA. V gave up 4 bases and J gave up 0 bases; unmatched junction bases: 5. CDR3 coding DNA: TGTGCCAGCAGCTACGACAGGGGAAGCTCTGGAAACACCATATATTTT. Its translation: CASSYDRGSSGNTIYF.

This clonotype was detected only a few times. The rearrangement joins TRBV5-1 to TRBJ2-1, with D tentatively TRBD1 (5 bases). This CDR3 is 13 amino acids long. V dropped 0 bases and J dropped 6 bases, with 7 bases sitting between them. The germline gives CDR1 SGHRS, CDR2 YFSETQ. In DNA form, the CDR3 reads TGCGCCAGCAGCTTGGCAGGGTTCAATGAGCAGTTCTTC. Translated: CASSLAGFNEQFF.

The rearrangement joins TRBV6-5 to TRBJ2-1; a possible D gene is TRBD2 (6 bases). Germline V gene data show CDR1 as MNHEY and CDR2 as SVGAGI. CDR3 length: 15 residues. V was trimmed by 0 bases and J by 5 bases, leaving 11 bases between them. CDR3 amino acids: CASSYSGGANNEQFF. The DNA for the CDR3 is TGTGCCAGCAGTTACTCGGGCGGGGCAAACAATGAGCAGTTCTTC.

This clonotype was detected only a few times. The chain couples TRBV5-6 to TRBJ2-7; no definite D call. The CDR3 totals 12 residues. The germline V and J ends were trimmed by 5 bases and 2 bases, with 8 bases remaining between them. Germline assignment: CDR1 SGHDT and CDR2 YYEEEE. The CDR3 DNA follows: TGTGCCAGCAGTGACATCACCTACGAGCAGTACTTC. Its translation is CASSDITYEQYF. Drawing the rest from reference TRBV5-6 and TRBJ2-7, the complete variable domain is DAGVTQSPTHLIKTRGQQVTLRCSPKSGHDTVSWYQQALGQGPQFIFQYYEEEERQRGNFPDRFSGHQFPNYSSELNVNALLLGDSALYLCASSDITYEQYFGPGTRLTVT.

The table lists this clonotype with a few counts. This chain connects TRBV15 to TRBJ2-5; TRBD2 aligns across 7 bases. CDR3 length equals 15 residues. The V gene's germline CDR1 is LNHNV and CDR2 YYDKDF (reference sequence). V shed 2 bases and J 5 bases; nucleotides not matched to a gene: 8. CDR3 nucleotide sequence: TGTGCCACCAGCAGACATAGCAAAGCGGGGGAGACCCAGTACTTC. Translating it yields CATSRHSKAGETQYF. The variable domain in full, with the rest retrieved from reference TRBV15 and TRBJ2-5, is DAMVIQNPRYQVTQFGKPVTLSCSQTLNHNVMYWYQQKSSQAPKLLFHYYDKDFNNEADTPDNFQSRRPNTSFCFLDIRSPGLGDTAMYLCATSRHSKAGETQYFGPGTRLLVL.

The chain recombines TRBV5-7 with TRBJ1-6, with D possibly matching TRBD1 (5 bases). TRBV5-7 qualifies as an ORF whose function is uncertain. Trimming left V 4 bases short and J 4 bases short, with 15 bases between. The CDR3 sequence is 16 residues long. In DNA, the CDR3 is TGTGCCAGCAGCCGAACTGGGACGGATTATAATTCACCCCTCCACTTT. This sequence encodes CASSRTGTDYNSPLHF.

This chain connects TRBV6-4 to TRBJ1-2; 8 bases line up with TRBD1. The trim removed 4 bases at V and 5 bases at J, leaving 9 bases unmatched. CDR1 is MRHNA, CDR2 SNTAGT, per germline. The CDR3 is made up of 15 amino acids. The CDR3 DNA follows: TGTGCCAGCAGTGTTGGTCAGGGGGCGAAATATGGCTACACCTTC. As protein: CASSVGQGAKYGYTF.

The rearrangement joins TRBV6-1 to TRBJ2-7, with 7 bases matching TRBD2. This CDR3 is 20 amino acids long. CDR1 is MNHNS and CDR2 is SASEGT in the germline V gene. The V and J ends lost 3 bases and 1 base, in that order; junction bases with no gene match: 21. DNA for the CDR3: TGTGCCAGCAGTGAGGTCTTTTGGCGGGGGAGACTCTCTCGGTCCTACGAGCAGTACTTC. Residues: CASSEVFWRGRLSRSYEQYF.

This chain connects TRBV6-2 or TRBV6-3 to TRBJ2-1; TRBD2 matches at 13 bases. V dropped 0 bases and J dropped 0; count of bases not matched to a gene: 8. The CDR3 is made up of 20 amino acids. Germline CDR1 reads MNHEY; CDR2 reads SVGEGT. The CDR3 DNA reads as TGTGCCAGCAGTTACTCTTCGCGGACTAGCGGGGGTTACTCCTACAATGAGCAGTTCTTC. Amino acid sequence: CASSYSSRTSGGYSYNEQFF.

This chain uses TRBV12-3 or TRBV12-4 with TRBJ2-1; TRBD2 matches at 10 bases. V lost 0 bases and J lost 7; bases outside the gene matches: 3. The CDR3 runs 15 residues. CDR3 amino acids: CASSLARTSGNEQFF. CDR3 coding DNA: TGTGCCAGCAGTTTAGCGAGGACTAGCGGAAATGAGCAGTTCTTC.